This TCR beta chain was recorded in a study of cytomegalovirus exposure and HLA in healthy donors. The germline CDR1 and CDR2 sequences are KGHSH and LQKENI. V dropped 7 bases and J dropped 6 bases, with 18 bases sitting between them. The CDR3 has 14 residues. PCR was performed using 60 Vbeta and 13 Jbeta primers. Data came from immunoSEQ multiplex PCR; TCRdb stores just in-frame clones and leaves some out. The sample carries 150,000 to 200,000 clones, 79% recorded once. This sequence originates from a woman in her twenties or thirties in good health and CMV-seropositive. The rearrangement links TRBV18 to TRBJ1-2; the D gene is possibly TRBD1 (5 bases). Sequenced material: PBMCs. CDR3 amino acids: CASFRNGRADGYTF. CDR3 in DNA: TGTGCCAGCTTCAGAAACGGCAGGGCGGATGGCTACACCTTC.